A selection of T cell receptor beta chains follows, all from one sample in a study of blood T cell repertoires in COVID-19. The assay was immunoSEQ multiplex PCR, and TCRdb's table has in-frame clones only and misses some. Among 390,000 or so clones listed, 89% were seen once. The sequencing sample was made of peripheral blood. Source of these receptors: a woman aged 30 to 39 with COVID-19, enrolled during active disease. Both conserved end residues are part of each CDR3. D genes are given only for firm matches. Not every row has a clone size; where given, it reads once, few, many or a size class.

v_gene,j_gene,d_gene,abundance,CDR3aa,CDR3nt
TRBV5-6,TRBJ2-2,TRBD2,NA,CASSPGTSINTGELFF,TGTGCCAGCAGCCCCGGGACTAGTATTAACACCGGGGAGCTGTTTTTT
TRBV6-5,TRBJ2-2,NA,NA,CASSYRGSGTGELFF,TGTGCCAGCAGTTATAGAGGGTCGGGGACCGGGGAGCTGTTTTTT
TRBV27,TRBJ2-2,NA,NA,CASRLGSTWDTGELFF,TGTGCCAGCAGATTAGGATCGACTTGGGACACCGGGGAGCTGTTTTTT
TRBV19,TRBJ1-4,TRBD1,NA,CASGRGTGEDEKLFF,TGTGCCAGCGGACGGGGCACAGGGGAGGATGAAAAACTGTTTTTT
TRBV24-1,TRBJ2-7,TRBD1,NA,CATSDGDRANEQYF,TGTGCCACCAGTGATGGGGACAGGGCCAACGAGCAGTACTTC
TRBV7-9,TRBJ2-1,NA,NA,CASSHNLGGNEQFF,TGTGCCAGCAGCCACAATTTAGGGGGCAATGAGCAGTTCTTC
TRBV6-2/TRBV6-3,TRBJ2-5,TRBD2,NA,CASSLSGSQETQYF,TGTGCCAGCAGTCTTAGCGGGAGCCAAGAGACCCAGTACTTC
TRBV15,TRBJ1-5,TRBD1,NA,CATSRDYRGEQPQHF,TGTGCCACCAGCAGAGACTACAGGGGAGAACAGCCCCAGCATTTT
TRBV5-1,TRBJ1-5,NA,NA,CASLQGKKGSNQPQHF,TGCGCCAGTCTCCAGGGAAAGAAAGGGTCAAATCAGCCCCAGCATTTT
TRBV9,TRBJ1-2,NA,NA,CATGGSHGYTF,TGTGCTACGGGGGGGAGTCATGGCTACACCTTC
TRBV7-9,TRBJ1-1,NA,NA,CASSPLYAFGAFF,TGTGCCAGCAGCCCGCTATATGCATTCGGGGCTTTCTTT
TRBV7-9,TRBJ1-4,TRBD1,NA,CASSTGTENEKLFF,TGTGCCAGCAGCACCGGGACAGAGAATGAAAAACTGTTTTTT
TRBV11-2,TRBJ1-2,TRBD1,NA,CASGQGENYGYTF,TGTGCCAGCGGACAGGGGGAGAACTATGGCTACACCTTC
TRBV23-1,TRBJ2-4,TRBD2,NA,CASSQAPSGRGGDIQYF,TGCGCCAGCAGTCAAGCCCCGTCGGGGAGGGGTGGGGACATTCAGTACTTC
TRBV2,TRBJ2-1,NA,NA,CASSVLAGSNNEQFF,TGTGCCAGCAGTGTATTGGCGGGGTCGAACAATGAGCAGTTCTTC
TRBV30,TRBJ1-2,TRBD1,once,CAWRGDRGYYGYTF,TGTGCCTGGAGGGGAGACAGGGGATACTATGGCTACACCTTC
TRBV5-5,TRBJ2-4,TRBD2,NA,CASSSVAGGPNIQYF,TGTGCCAGCAGCTCCGTAGCGGGGGGACCAAACATTCAGTACTTC
TRBV4-3,TRBJ2-2,NA,NA,CASSQDWLNTGELFF,TGCGCCAGCAGCCAAGACTGGCTGAACACCGGGGAGCTGTTTTTT
TRBV9,TRBJ1-3,TRBD1,NA,CASSGTSGRGLGNTIYF,TGTGCCAGCAGCGGAACGTCAGGCAGGGGGCTAGGAAACACCATATATTTT
TRBV11-3,TRBJ2-5,TRBD2,NA,CASSLVYTGGAETQYF,TGTGCCAGCAGCTTAGTCTATACGGGAGGGGCAGAGACCCAGTACTTC
TRBV11-3,TRBJ1-6,NA,NA,CASNTGSSYNSPLHF,TGTGCCAGCAATACAGGGAGCTCCTATAATTCACCCCTCCACTTT
TRBV5-1,TRBJ2-7,NA,NA,CASSITGYYEQYF,TGCGCCAGCAGCATCACAGGGTACTACGAGCAGTACTTC
TRBV5-1,TRBJ1-6,NA,few,CASSYLGGPSDSPLHF,TGCGCCAGCAGCTACTTGGGAGGGCCTTCCGATTCACCCCTCCACTTT
TRBV4-3,TRBJ2-3,NA,NA,CASSQGTGTDTQYF,TGCGCCAGCAGCCAAGGGACAGGCACAGATACGCAGTATTTT
TRBV19,TRBJ2-3,NA,NA,CASSISNSRGTDTQYF,TGTGCCAGTAGTATATCGAATAGCCGAGGGACAGATACGCAGTATTTT
TRBV24-1,TRBJ1-2,TRBD1,NA,CATSVTPGQGAFSEGYTF,TGTGCCACCAGTGTCACGCCGGGACAGGGGGCCTTTTCCGAGGGCTACACCTTC
TRBV2,TRBJ2-3,NA,once,CASRPGSTDTQYF,TGTGCCAGCAGGCCAGGGAGCACAGATACGCAGTATTTT
TRBV15,TRBJ2-1,TRBD1,NA,CATSLDRGPGRQFF,TGTGCCACCAGCCTTGACAGGGGGCCCGGTCGGCAGTTCTTC
TRBV10-3,TRBJ2-7,TRBD1,NA,CAISEYSGTDYEQYF,TGTGCCATCAGTGAGTACTCCGGGACAGACTACGAGCAGTACTTC
TRBV11-2,TRBJ2-1,NA,NA,CASSLYDRGRENEQFF,TGTGCCAGCAGCTTATACGACAGAGGCCGGGAGAATGAGCAGTTCTTC
TRBV6-2/TRBV6-3,TRBJ1-5,NA,NA,CASSYRRDTDFSNQPQHF,TGTGCCAGCAGTTACCGCCGGGACACCGATTTTAGCAATCAGCCCCAGCATTTT
TRBV27,TRBJ2-4,NA,NA,CASSPRTGGTLAKNIQYF,TGTGCCAGCAGTCCAAGGACAGGTGGGACTCTAGCCAAAAACATTCAGTACTTC
TRBV11-3,TRBJ1-2,NA,few,CASSLDLIGGYTF,TGTGCCAGCAGCTTAGATCTTATCGGTGGCTACACCTTC
TRBV6-2/TRBV6-3,TRBJ2-1,NA,once,CASSYRTGEQFF,TGTGCCAGCAGTTATAGGACGGGAGAGCAGTTCTTC
TRBV10-2,TRBJ1-1,TRBD1,NA,CASRSGQGNMNTEAFF,TGCGCCAGCAGGAGCGGACAGGGGAATATGAACACTGAAGCTTTCTTT
TRBV24-1,TRBJ2-6,NA,NA,CATSDFSGGPGANVLTF,TGTGCCACCAGTGATTTTTCGGGGGGCCCTGGGGCCAACGTCCTGACTTTC
TRBV27,TRBJ2-1,TRBD1,NA,CASSSRDRGNEQFF,TGTGCCAGCAGTTCCCGGGACAGGGGGAATGAGCAGTTCTTC
TRBV12-5,TRBJ2-5,TRBD1,NA,CASGTGGAETQYF,TGTGCTAGTGGGACAGGGGGCGCTGAGACCCAGTACTTC
TRBV27,TRBJ1-1,NA,NA,CASTPTGADTEAFF,TGTGCCAGCACCCCGACCGGCGCGGACACTGAAGCTTTCTTT
TRBV24-1,TRBJ2-7,TRBD1,NA,CATSGQGSYEQYF,TGTGCCACCAGCGGACAGGGCTCCTACGAGCAGTACTTC
TRBV7-2,TRBJ2-7,TRBD2,NA,CASSPSGAGAIEQYF,TGTGCCAGCAGCCCCTCGGGAGCGGGGGCTATCGAGCAGTACTTC
TRBV4-3,TRBJ1-2,NA,NA,CASSQDRTVGYTF,TGCGCCAGCAGCCAAGATCGTACGGTTGGCTACACCTTC
TRBV6-2/TRBV6-3,TRBJ2-1,TRBD1,NA,CASSYSTGGGSRNEQFF,TGTGCCAGCAGTTACTCGACAGGGGGGGGCTCCAGAAATGAGCAGTTCTTC
TRBV7-9,TRBJ2-3,TRBD1,NA,CASSLVQGHTDTQYF,TGTGCCAGCAGCTTAGTACAGGGGCACACAGATACGCAGTATTTT
TRBV12-3/TRBV12-4,TRBJ2-5,NA,NA,CASSLDWKETQYF,TGTGCCAGCAGTTTGGACTGGAAAGAGACCCAGTACTTC
TRBV5-4,TRBJ2-3,NA,NA,CASSLDPSDTQYF,TGTGCCAGCAGCTTGGATCCCTCAGATACGCAGTATTTT
TRBV7-2,TRBJ1-2,TRBD1,NA,CASSPQGGGDYGYTF,TGTGCCAGCAGCCCCCAGGGGGGAGGTGACTATGGCTACACCTTC
TRBV9,TRBJ1-2,NA,few,CASSVGGASYGYTF,TGTGCCAGCAGCGTAGGCGGGGCAAGCTATGGCTACACCTTC
TRBV9,TRBJ1-2,TRBD1,NA,CASSPQGQAIYGYTF,TGTGCCAGCAGCCCCCAGGGACAGGCGATCTATGGCTACACCTTC
TRBV11-2,TRBJ2-3,TRBD2,NA,CASKPRGLAGVSTDTQYF,TGTGCCAGCAAACCTCGGGGGCTAGCGGGAGTTAGCACAGATACGCAGTATTTT
TRBV19,TRBJ1-1,TRBD1,once,CASSIWAGTGSSEAFF,TGTGCCAGTAGTATCTGGGCCGGGACAGGGTCCTCCGAAGCTTTCTTT
TRBV7-6,TRBJ2-1,NA,NA,CASSLSSRDEQFF,TGTGCCAGCAGCTTATCAAGTCGCGATGAGCAGTTCTTC
TRBV18,TRBJ1-4,TRBD1,NA,CASSNRGVEKLFF,TGTGCCAGCTCCAACAGGGGGGTTGAAAAACTGTTTTTT
TRBV30,TRBJ1-1,NA,NA,CAWSVNTEAFF,TGTGCCTGGAGCGTGAACACTGAAGCTTTCTTT
TRBV11-2,TRBJ2-7,NA,NA,CASSQTWGVREQYF,TGTGCCAGCAGCCAAACATGGGGGGTCCGGGAGCAGTACTTC